The rows below give T cell receptor beta chains drawn from one sample of a study of shared clonotypes between healthy human individuals. Libraries were prepared by immunoSEQ multiplex PCR; TCRdb keeps only in-frame clonotypes and omits some of them. The data hold about 2.1 million clones, with roughly 93% observed a single time. The sequencing sample was made of naive CD8+ T cells from PBMCs. Source of these receptors: a man aged 18 to 35 in good health. Some clones in this sample may be carry-over from other donors' samples. CDR3s leave out the opening cysteine and the closing phenylalanine or tryptophan. Each record gives: J gene, V gene, CDR3 protein.

j_call: TRBJ2-7
v_call: TRBV10-1
cdr3_aa: ASRWDSYYEQY

j_call: TRBJ2-7
v_call: TRBV6-5
cdr3_aa: ASSYSSGTRSYEQY

j_call: TRBJ2-1
v_call: TRBV4-2
cdr3_aa: ASSRSIPQGSYNEQF

j_call: TRBJ1-3
v_call: TRBV7-8
cdr3_aa: ASSLVNGDLGNTIY

j_call: TRBJ2-7
v_call: TRBV6-6
cdr3_aa: ASSYSEGVTYEQY

j_call: TRBJ1-3
v_call: TRBV27
cdr3_aa: ASGWTGTSSGNTIY

j_call: TRBJ2-2
v_call: TRBV7-9
cdr3_aa: ASSKGTPGELF

j_call: TRBJ2-7
v_call: TRBV5-1
cdr3_aa: ASSLLTRYEQY

j_call: TRBJ2-7
v_call: TRBV7-9
cdr3_aa: ASSTSGPYEQY

j_call: TRBJ2-1
v_call: TRBV9
cdr3_aa: ASTTRHFPSSYNEQF

j_call: TRBJ1-3
v_call: TRBV5-5
cdr3_aa: ASSLRPLFGNTIY

j_call: TRBJ2-7
v_call: TRBV5-4
cdr3_aa: ASSLGVSYEQY

j_call: TRBJ2-1
v_call: TRBV19
cdr3_aa: ASSPGQGAQQF

j_call: TRBJ2-7
v_call: TRBV19
cdr3_aa: ASSITVSYEQY

j_call: TRBJ2-5
v_call: TRBV9
cdr3_aa: ASSVGSNAETQY

j_call: TRBJ2-1
v_call: TRBV28
cdr3_aa: ASSFPNINNEQF

j_call: TRBJ2-7
v_call: TRBV9
cdr3_aa: ASSAHPGGYSYEQY

j_call: TRBJ2-7
v_call: TRBV7-9
cdr3_aa: ASSLQDRYEQY

j_call: TRBJ2-2
v_call: TRBV27
cdr3_aa: ASTYYNTGELF

j_call: TRBJ2-4
v_call: TRBV7-9
cdr3_aa: ASSLAKNIQY

j_call: TRBJ2-3
v_call: TRBV28
cdr3_aa: ASTSGELPTDTQY

j_call: TRBJ2-7
v_call: TRBV11-2
cdr3_aa: ASGAGGYEQY

j_call: TRBJ2-1
v_call: TRBV6-5
cdr3_aa: ASSYSTGTGLNEQF

j_call: TRBJ2-1
v_call: TRBV5-8
cdr3_aa: ASSRTSQVSNEQF

j_call: TRBJ2-7
v_call: TRBV9
cdr3_aa: ASSVGTGSDYEQY

j_call: TRBJ1-1
v_call: TRBV15
cdr3_aa: ATSEGVGGYTEAF

j_call: TRBJ1-2
v_call: TRBV27
cdr3_aa: ASRTPRGGPYGYT

j_call: TRBJ2-3
v_call: TRBV4-1
cdr3_aa: ASSPGLAGDRQY

j_call: TRBJ1-2
v_call: TRBV29-1
cdr3_aa: SVEDVNRRVQLWGYT

j_call: TRBJ2-3
v_call: TRBV6-5
cdr3_aa: ASTDGVGDTQY

j_call: TRBJ2-7
v_call: TRBV5-6
cdr3_aa: ASSTGQGAYEQY

j_call: TRBJ1-1
v_call: TRBV28
cdr3_aa: ASSFFSLMNTEAF

j_call: TRBJ2-7
v_call: TRBV23-1
cdr3_aa: ASSQGQGRGEQY

j_call: TRBJ2-1
v_call: TRBV9
cdr3_aa: ASSAPASGGNEQF

j_call: TRBJ1-1
v_call: TRBV19
cdr3_aa: ASSLGLNTEAF

j_call: TRBJ2-5
v_call: TRBV11-2
cdr3_aa: ASSLGASFETQY

j_call: TRBJ2-1
v_call: TRBV28
cdr3_aa: ASSLATSGRAEQF

j_call: TRBJ2-7
v_call: TRBV27
cdr3_aa: ASNPRGLATQEQY

j_call: TRBJ1-1
v_call: TRBV18
cdr3_aa: ASSLNAGANTEAF

j_call: TRBJ2-5
v_call: TRBV6-5
cdr3_aa: ASSYNRGGETQY

j_call: TRBJ2-3
v_call: TRBV5-1
cdr3_aa: ASSSDIRSTDTQY

j_call: TRBJ2-6
v_call: TRBV9
cdr3_aa: ASSVVGGANVLT

j_call: TRBJ1-1
v_call: TRBV6-1
cdr3_aa: ASRYRGRDTEAF

j_call: TRBJ1-3
v_call: TRBV5-1
cdr3_aa: ASSSVGSSGNTIY

j_call: TRBJ1-4
v_call: TRBV4-1
cdr3_aa: ASSRFHEPPTNEKLF

j_call: TRBJ1-2
v_call: TRBV27
cdr3_aa: ASSLSRGVVNYGYT

j_call: TRBJ2-1
v_call: TRBV5-6
cdr3_aa: ASSPSGSHNEQF

j_call: TRBJ2-1
v_call: TRBV25-1
cdr3_aa: ASSNLDRLHNEQF

j_call: TRBJ2-7
v_call: TRBV27
cdr3_aa: ASSFRDTSYEQY

j_call: TRBJ2-5
v_call: TRBV4-1
cdr3_aa: ASSQGPGEDQY

j_call: TRBJ2-7
v_call: TRBV7-9
cdr3_aa: ASSPRGSEQY